The next 16 T cell receptor beta chains were all read from a single sample in a study of tumor and adjacent non-tumor tissue in lung cancer. The template was RNA from unsorted bulk tissue. This non-tumor lung sample came from over 3 cm beyond the tumor edge. The library came from three nested PCR rounds adapted from ARM-PCR protocols. TCRdb passed the multiplex PCR reads through MiXCR, listing each CDR3 protein once. This repertoire shows fewer than 45,000 distinct CDR3 sequences, roughly three fifths found once; its top ten account for around 20%. Source material: distant non-tumor lung tissue. All receptors come from a woman aged 35 to 49 with non-small cell lung cancer.

Of note for this clonotype: This may arise from a read error, as a much more abundant clone is one base away. The chain couples TRBV4-2 to TRBJ1-2; D possibly corresponds to TRBD1 (5 bases). This CDR3 region has 12 residues. Germline lookup yields CDR1 LGHNA and CDR2 YNFKEQ. CDR3 DNA: TGTGCCAACAGCCAGGGACCCGGTGGCTACACCTTC. This sequence encodes CANSQGPGGYTF.

This clonotype was recorded at least ten times. The chain employs TRBV29-1 and TRBJ2-7; D gene unclear. V dropped 7 bases and J dropped 5 bases, with 12 bases sitting between them. CDR1 and CDR2 (germline): SQVTM, ANQGSEA. CDR3 length equals 11 residues. CDR3: CSGGRWDEQYF. The CDR3 DNA reads TGCAGCGGTGGAAGGTGGGACGAGCAGTACTTC.

This clonotype was seen many times. The chain employs TRBV6-5 and TRBJ1-5, with a possible D match to TRBD1 (6 bases). V was trimmed by 6 bases and J by 2 bases, leaving 14 bases between them. In germline, CDR1 is MNHEY, CDR2 SVGAGI. This CDR3 region has 15 residues. For the CDR3, the DNA is TGTGCCAGCAGCCCAACAGGGACCGGCAATCAGCCCCAGCATTTT. Translating it yields CASSPTGTGNQPQHF.

This clonotype was recorded at least ten times. The gene calls are TRBV10-2 and TRBJ2-7; D call uncertain. Germline loops: CDR1 WSHSY, CDR2 SAAADI. V was trimmed by 3 bases and J by 0 bases, leaving 15 bases between them. The CDR3 contains 16 residues. The CDR3 DNA reads as TGCGCCAGCAGTGATTATTTACATAGTAACTCCTACGAGCAGTACTTC. Amino acid sequence: CASSDYLHSNSYEQYF.

This clonotype was detected only once. A much bigger clone sits one base away, suggesting this may be a read error. This sequence joins TRBV30 and TRBJ2-1; 10 bases align to TRBD2. Per germline, CDR1 GTSNPN and CDR2 SVGIG (reference sequence). With V trimmed by 5 bases and J by 13 bases, 5 bases remained unmatched. CDR3 size: 11 residues. The CDR3 nucleotides read TGTGCCTGGGATTCTAGCGGGAGCCAGTTCTTC. Amino acid sequence: CAWDSSGSQFF.

About this clonotype: The junction shows a germline mismatch at one end, possibly a read error. The V gene is TRBV5-1, the J gene TRBJ2-2, with D hard to call. The germline V gene has CDR1 SGHRS and CDR2 YFSETQ. The CDR3 has 15 residues. The CDR3 here is CAGSPEDANTGELFF. CDR3 sequence (DNA): TGCGCCGGCAGCCCCGAGGATGCGAACACCGGGGAGCTGTTTTTT.

This clonotype was observed at least ten times. This chain joins TRBV14 and TRBJ1-6; D remains ambiguous. The CDR3 sequence is 16 residues long. CDR1 is SGHDN, CDR2 FVKESK, per germline. Trimming took off 0 bases at V and 8 bases at J, with 14 bases between the two ends. CDR3 region: CASSQELTFLHSPLHF. For the CDR3, the DNA is TGTGCCAGCAGCCAAGAACTAACATTCTTGCATTCACCCCTCCACTTT.

The chain employs TRBV6-1 and TRBJ2-3, with a possible D match to TRBD1 (5 bases). The CDR3 is made up of 14 amino acids. Germline CDR1 and CDR2: MNHNS and SASEGT. Trimming cost V 1 base and J 5 bases, with 10 bases left between them. In nucleotides, the CDR3 is TGTGCCAGCAGTGAAGGGCAGGGCATAGATACGCAGTATTTT. Translating gives CASSEGQGIDTQYF.

The V call is TRBV11-3, the J call TRBJ2-5; possibly TRBD2 for D (5 bases). From germline, CDR1 is SGHNT and CDR2 YENEEA. The CDR3 runs 16 residues. Between the trimmed V and J ends, which lost 8 bases and 1 base, there was a span of 20 bases. The CDR3 reads CASSVVAYRGQETQYF. The CDR3 nucleotides read TGTGCCAGCTCGGTTGTGGCCTATCGGGGCCAAGAGACCCAGTACTTC.

In its sample, this clonotype is medium-sized (0.01 to 0.1%). The chain has TRBV11-3 and TRBJ2-1; TRBD2 is a possible D gene (7 bases). Germline-derived CDR1 and CDR2 are SGHNT and YENEEA. V lost 4 bases to trimming and J lost 10 bases, with 11 bases between them. The CDR3 is made up of 12 amino acids. The CDR3 reads CASSWEGVEQFF. The CDR3 region has the DNA TGTGCCAGCAGCTGGGAGGGGGTCGAGCAGTTCTTC.

This clonotype showed up just once. A much bigger clone sits one base away, suggesting this may be a read error. CDR3: CASSLAAGREIQYF. The CDR3 nucleotides read TGCGCCAGCAGCTTGGCGGCAGGGCGAGAGATCCAGTACTTC. The chain combines TRBV5-1 with TRBJ2-5, with D perhaps TRBD1 (5 bases). The CDR3 spans 14 residues. Looked up from germline, CDR1 is SGHRS and CDR2 is YFSETQ.

The chain uses TRBV4-1 and TRBJ1-1, with no clear D. The germline V and J ends were trimmed by 4 bases and 5 bases, with 14 bases remaining between them. The CDR3 runs to 14 residues. The V gene's germline CDR1 is MGHRA and CDR2 YSYEKL. CDR3 loop: CASSPTEQDTEAFF. The CDR3 coding sequence is TGCGCCAGCAGCCCAACAGAGCAGGATACTGAAGCTTTCTTT.

This clonotype appeared many times. This chain connects TRBV6-6 to TRBJ1-3, with 9 nucleotides matching TRBD1. Germline trimming cut 6 bases from V and 5 bases from J; bases unmatched to any gene: 5. The CDR3 covers 14 residues. Germline loops: CDR1 MNHNY, CDR2 SVGAGI (reference sequence). The CDR3 here is CASRLGQGRNTIYF. The DNA of the CDR3 is TGTGCCAGCAGATTGGGACAGGGTAGAAACACCATATATTTT.

On this clonotype: Its ends do not fully match the called genes, so a read error is possible. The V and J genes are TRBV4-1 and TRBJ1-3; D is unclear. CDR1 is MGHRA and CDR2 is YSYEKL in the germline V gene. CDR3 length: 17 amino acids. This chain's CDR3 is CACSQEAWETPGNTIYF. The CDR3 nucleotides are TGCGCCTGCAGCCAAGAGGCCTGGGAAACCCCTGGGAACACCATATATTTT.

Regarding this clonotype: A much more abundant neighbour one base away suggests this may be a read error. The chain joins TRBV28 to TRBJ2-7; D might be TRBD2 (5 bases). The CDR3 contains 13 residues. Trimming stripped 6 bases from V and 4 bases from J, with 13 bases between. Germline values: CDR1 MDHEN, CDR2 SYDVKM. The CDR3 DNA follows: TGTGCCAGCAGACCACACGGGAATTACGAGCAGTACTTC. Protein product: CASRPHGNYEQYF.

This clonotype was seen more than once but under ten times. The germline gene is not matched at one end of the junction; a read error may be the cause. The chain carries TRBV11-3 and TRBJ1-4; D is undetermined. Germline CDR1 is SGHNT and CDR2 is YENEEA. This CDR3 is built from 12 residues. The CDR3 spells CANSQGWEKLFF. In nucleotides, the CDR3 is TGTGCCAACAGCCAAGGTTGGGAAAAACTGTTTTTT.